This T cell receptor (beta chain) was captured in a study of blood T cell repertoires in COVID-19. The overall study: Samples taken during acute and convalescent COVID-19 were collected in the United States, Italy and Spain. Nucleic acid was either cDNA or gDNA, and it came from T cells, B-cell-depleted T cells, or PBMCs.

CDR3 length: 12 residues. Germline trimming cut 8 bases from V and 11 bases from J; bases unmatched to any gene: 11. CDR1 and CDR2 (germline): LNHDA, SQIVND (reference sequence). In the study's own analysis: Estimates of nucleated cell counts were drawn from the amplification of reference gene primers. Method: immunoSEQ multiplex PCR; TCRdb's copy keeps in-frame clones and lacks some. That table supplies the V and J calls and clone size; D and trimming were determined from the DNA. The data show 95,000 to 150,000 clones, about 88% seen once. Sequencing was done on a sample of peripheral blood. The receptor was derived from a woman over 75 with acute or convalescent COVID-19. The chain has TRBV19 and TRBJ1-1; 7 bases line up with TRBD1. The CDR3 loop reads CASGEQGRKAFF. The CDR3 DNA reads TGTGCCAGTGGAGAACAGGGGCGTAAGGCTTTCTTT. Looking up the rest from reference TRBV19 and TRBJ1-1 gives the full variable domain: DGGITQSPKYLFRKEGQNVTLSCEQNLNHDAMYWYRQDPGQGLRLIYYSQIVNDFQKGDIAEGYSVSREKKESFPLTVTSAQKNPTAFYLCASGEQGRKAFFGQGTRLTVV.